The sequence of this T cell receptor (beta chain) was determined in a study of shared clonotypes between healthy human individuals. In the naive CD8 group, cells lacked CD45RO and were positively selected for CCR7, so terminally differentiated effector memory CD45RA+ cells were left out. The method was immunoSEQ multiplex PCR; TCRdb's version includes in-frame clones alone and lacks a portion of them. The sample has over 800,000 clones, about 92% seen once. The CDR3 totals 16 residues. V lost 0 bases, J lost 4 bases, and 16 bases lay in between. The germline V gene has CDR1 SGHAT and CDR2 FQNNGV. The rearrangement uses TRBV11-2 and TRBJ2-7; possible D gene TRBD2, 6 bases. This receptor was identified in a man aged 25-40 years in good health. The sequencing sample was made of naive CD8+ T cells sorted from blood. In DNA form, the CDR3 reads TGTGCCAGCAGCTTAGAAGGCCCCGGCGGGGTATACGAGCAGTACTTC. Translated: CASSLEGPGGVYEQYF.